The present T cell receptor (beta chain) was sequenced within a study of shared clonotypes between healthy human individuals. CDR3 length equals 18 residues. Only in-frame clones appear in the TCRdb table, and some are missing; sequencing was by immunoSEQ multiplex PCR. The profile shows 2 million or so clones, roughly 95% of them singletons. The chain is built from TRBV21-1 and TRBJ2-2. TRBV21-1 is a pseudogene locus. Sequenced material: naive CD4+ T cells sorted from blood. The subset: CD45RA+ positively selected. This clonotype originated in a man in his late teens or twenties in good health. The CDR3 bases are TGTGCCAGCAGCCCTAAAGGCCTCAGGATGGGGAAGGCCGGGGAGCTGTTTTTT. Translation gives CASSPKGLRMGKAGELFF.